This T cell receptor beta chain was retrieved from a study of cytomegalovirus exposure and HLA in healthy donors. Points from the study as a whole: No immune exposure information besides CMV serostatus was available. Associated with cytomegalovirus, according to the listing, were some 150 TCR beta chains.

Unrecorded immune exposure was likely among donors, who were nominally healthy when sampled. Points on this clone: Its target is not known.

CDR1 is SGHVS, CDR2 FNYEAQ, per germline. The CDR3 consists of 18 residues. V lost 2 bases, J lost 0 bases, and 13 bases stayed unmatched. The study ran its PCR with 60 Vbeta and 13 Jbeta primers. Sequenced by immunoSEQ multiplex PCR; TCRdb stores in-frame clones only, minus some. The data show more than 85,000 clones, with 73% seen just once and roughly 8% held by the top ten. What was sequenced was PBMCs. This receptor was obtained from a man in his forties or fifties in good health and CMV-seronegative. This chain uses TRBV7-6 with TRBJ2-7; 7 bases line up with TRBD1. The CDR3 sequence is CASSLRGGTVASSYEQYF. The DNA of the CDR3 is TGTGCCAGCAGCTTAAGGGGTGGGACAGTCGCCAGCTCCTACGAGCAGTACTTC.